The next 17 T cell receptor beta chains were all read from a single sample in a study of early T cells in non-severe SARS-CoV-2 infection. TCRdb called the 5' RACE reads again in MiXCR, with one record for every CDR3 protein. The table has around 30,000 distinct CDR3 sequences, 5% to 6% seen once. The sequencing input was whole blood. Receptors were obtained from an adult who was a healthcare worker with PCR-confirmed SARS-CoV-2 infection or an uninfected control (not recorded which).

There are many counts of this clonotype. V usage is TRBV5-1 and J usage is TRBJ2-1; D tentatively reads TRBD1 or TRBD2 (6 bases each). Germline V gene sequence: CDR1 SGHRS, CDR2 YFSETQ. The CDR3 is 14 amino acids. V lost 4 bases and J 7 bases, leaving 15 bases between the germline ends. The DNA for the CDR3 is TGCGCCAGCAGCCTTGGGGGGCAAGGGAATGAGCAGTTCTTC. It specifies CASSLGGQGNEQFF.

The V and J genes are TRBV6-6 and TRBJ1-5; D not resolved. Germline V gives CDR1 MNHNY, CDR2 SVGAGI (reference sequence). Between the trimmed V and J ends, which lost 0 bases and 4 bases, there was a span of 4 bases. CDR3 length equals 13 residues. CDR3 sequence (DNA): TGTGCCAGCAGTTACTCGACAAATCAGCCCCAGCATTTT. Translated: CASSYSTNQPQHF.

This clonotype has ten or more counts. J is TRBJ2-5 and V is TRBV7-8; 7 bases are shared with TRBD1. J lost 1 base, V lost 5 bases, and 13 bases had no gene match. The CDR3 consists of 17 residues. Germline V CDR1 and CDR2: SGHVS, FQNEAQ. Written as DNA, the CDR3 is TGTGCCAGCAGCCGACCCTGGACAGGTCCGTCCCAAGAGACCCAGTACTTC. Translated: CASSRPWTGPSQETQYF. The variable domain in full, with the rest retrieved from reference TRBV7-8 and TRBJ2-5, is GAGVSQSPRYKVAKRGQDVALRCDPISGHVSLFWYQQALGQGPEFLTYFQNEAQLDKSGLPSDRFFAERPEGSVSTLKIQRTQQEDSAVYLCASSRPWTGPSQETQYFGPGTRLLVL.

Many counts were recorded for this clonotype. The V call is TRBV13, the J call TRBJ2-5; 9 bases map to TRBD2. Germline CDR1 and CDR2: PRHDT and FYEKMQ (reference sequence). The length of the CDR3 is 13 residues. V dropped 5 bases and J dropped 9; count of bases not matched to a gene: 7. The CDR3 DNA follows: TGTGCCAGCAGCGCGATAGCGGGAGCGGCCCAGTACTTC. Translation gives CASSAIAGAAQYF.

This clonotype came up many times. The chain uses TRBV6-4 and TRBJ2-6; unclear D gene. CDR1 is MRHNA and CDR2 is SNTAGT in the germline V gene. CDR3 length equals 14 residues. Trimming removed 3 bases at V and 2 bases at J, with 5 bases between. The CDR3 loop reads CASSEQTGANVLTF. CDR3 DNA: TGTGCCAGCAGTGAGCAGACTGGGGCCAACGTCCTGACTTTC.

This chain links TRBV7-9 with TRBJ2-7; TRBD2 matches at 7 bases. In germline, CDR1 is SEHNR, CDR2 FQNEAQ (reference sequence). CDR3 length equals 15 residues. Trimming took 3 bases from V and 2 from J; bases not matched to a gene: 7. As DNA, the CDR3 is TGTGCCAGCAGCTTCCACCCGACTAGCACCTACGAGCAGTACTTC. Its translation is CASSFHPTSTYEQYF.

This clonotype was counted between two and nine times. The chain joins TRBV19 to TRBJ2-5; tentative D call: TRBD1 (5 bases). This CDR3 comprises 14 residues. Trimming shortened V by 3 bases and J by 0 bases, and 8 bases separated the two germline ends. In germline, CDR1 is LNHDA, CDR2 SQIVND (reference sequence). The CDR3 DNA follows: TGTGCCAGTAGTATGGTAGGGGACCAAGAGACCCAGTACTTC. Translation gives CASSMVGDQETQYF.

This chain connects TRBV28 to TRBJ2-7; 11 bases are shared with TRBD2. This CDR3 is built from 16 residues. The germline gives CDR1 MDHEN, CDR2 SYDVKM. V trimming: 3 bases; J trimming: 4 bases; junction bases outside the gene matches: 8. CDR3 in amino acids: CASSFLRLAGRYEQYF. The CDR3 bases are TGTGCCAGCAGTTTCCTAAGACTAGCGGGACGGTACGAGCAGTACTTC. The variable domain in full, with the rest retrieved from reference TRBV28 and TRBJ2-7, is DVKVTQSSRYLVKRTGEKVFLECVQDMDHENMFWYRQDPGLGLRLIYFSYDVKMKEKGDIPEGYSVSREKKERFSLILESASTNQTSMYLCASSFLRLAGRYEQYFGPGTRLTVT.

This sequence joins TRBV30 and TRBJ2-1; 7 bases agree with TRBD2. The CDR3 has 14 residues. The V segment lost 7 bases and the J segment 6 bases; nucleotides outside the gene matches: 12. Germline V gene sequence: CDR1 GTSNPN, CDR2 SVGIG (reference sequence). The CDR3 spells CAYTHGGSANEQFF. CDR3 DNA: TGTGCCTACACGCACGGCGGGAGCGCCAATGAGCAGTTCTTC.

This clonotype was counted many times. The rearrangement links TRBV5-1 to TRBJ2-1; D is undetermined. V lost 0 bases, J lost 6 bases, and 10 bases lay in between. CDR1 is SGHRS and CDR2 is YFSETQ in the germline V gene. This CDR3 has 14 residues. The CDR3 nucleotides read TGCGCCAGCAGCTTGGCGACGGGCGCCAATGAGCAGTTCTTC. It specifies CASSLATGANEQFF.

A few counts support this clonotype. This rearrangement joins TRBV10-2 to TRBJ2-7; TRBD2 agrees at 7 bases. Trimming cost V 1 base and J 6 bases; bases outside gene matches: 6. This CDR3 is built from 14 residues. Germline CDR1 is WSHSY and CDR2 is SAAADI. CDR3 in DNA: TGCGCCAGCAGTGAGTTGCGGGAGCGTGGCGAGCAGTACTTC. Amino acids: CASSELRERGEQYF.

This clonotype occurred many times. The genes are TRBV7-8 and TRBJ2-6; D perhaps matches TRBD1 (5 bases). Per germline, CDR1 SGHVS and CDR2 FQNEAQ. The CDR3 covers 16 residues. The germline V and J ends were trimmed by 2 bases and 1 base, with 9 bases remaining between them. The CDR3 is CASSLPRGSGANVLTF. DNA for the CDR3: TGTGCCAGCAGCTTACCAAGGGGATCTGGGGCCAACGTCCTGACTTTC.

This clonotype was observed many times. The V gene is TRBV14, the J gene TRBJ2-4, with D uncertain. V was trimmed by 3 bases and J by 6 bases, leaving 9 bases between them. This CDR3 is built from 13 residues. Germline values: CDR1 SGHDN, CDR2 FVKESK. For the CDR3, the DNA is TGTGCCAGCAGCCATTCTTGGGGAAACATTCAGTACTTC. As protein: CASSHSWGNIQYF.

This clonotype was seen more than once but under ten times. This chain links TRBV28 with TRBJ2-3, with 8 bases identical to TRBD2. Germline CDR1 reads MDHEN; CDR2 reads SYDVKM. J gave up 0 bases and V 5 bases, and 13 bases lay outside the gene matches. This CDR3 is 18 amino acids long. CDR3 bases: TGTGCCAGCAGTAGACCGGGACTAGTGGCCTCTAGCACAGATACGCAGTATTTT. Amino acid sequence: CASSRPGLVASSTDTQYF.

There are many counts of this clonotype. V and J are TRBV7-9 and TRBJ2-2; no clear D. Germline V CDR1 and CDR2: SEHNR, FQNEAQ (reference sequence). V lost 3 bases and J 6 bases, leaving 11 bases between the germline ends. The CDR3 is made up of 14 amino acids. CDR3 sequence: CASSLSGRSGELFF. The CDR3 bases are TGTGCCAGCAGCTTGAGTGGCAGATCCGGGGAGCTGTTTTTT.

This clonotype appeared many times. The rearrangement uses TRBV9 and TRBJ2-3; D possibly corresponds to TRBD1 (7 bases). The V and J ends lost 0 bases and 6 bases respectively, with 14 bases between them. CDR1 and CDR2 (germline): SGDLS, YYNGEE. This CDR3 spans 15 amino acids. For the CDR3, the DNA is TGTGCCAGCAGCGTAGCGGCAGGGGGGATTGATACGCAGTATTTT. Its protein is CASSVAAGGIDTQYF.

Many counts were recorded for this clonotype. The rearrangement links TRBV5-1 to TRBJ2-1, with TRBD2 matching over 11 bases. The CDR3 consists of 15 residues. Germline lookup yields CDR1 SGHRS and CDR2 YFSETQ. V dropped 4 bases and J dropped 6; count of bases not matched to a gene: 6. In nucleotides, the CDR3 is TGCGCCAGCAGCCGGCTAGCGGGAGGTCCCAATGAGCAGTTCTTC. This codes for CASSRLAGGPNEQFF.